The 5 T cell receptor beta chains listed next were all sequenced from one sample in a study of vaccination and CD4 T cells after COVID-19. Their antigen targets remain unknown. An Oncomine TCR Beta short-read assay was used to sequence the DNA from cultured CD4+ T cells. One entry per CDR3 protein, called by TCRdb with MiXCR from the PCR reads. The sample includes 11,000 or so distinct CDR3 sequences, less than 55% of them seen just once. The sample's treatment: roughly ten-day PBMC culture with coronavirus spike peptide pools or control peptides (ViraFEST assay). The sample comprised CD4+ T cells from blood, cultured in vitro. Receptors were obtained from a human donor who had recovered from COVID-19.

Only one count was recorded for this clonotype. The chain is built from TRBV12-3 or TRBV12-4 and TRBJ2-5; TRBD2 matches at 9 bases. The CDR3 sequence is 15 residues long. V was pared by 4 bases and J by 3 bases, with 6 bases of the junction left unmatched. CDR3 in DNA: TGTGCCAGCAGTTCCGGACTAGCGAAAAAAGAGACCCAGTACTTC. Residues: CASSSGLAKKETQYF.

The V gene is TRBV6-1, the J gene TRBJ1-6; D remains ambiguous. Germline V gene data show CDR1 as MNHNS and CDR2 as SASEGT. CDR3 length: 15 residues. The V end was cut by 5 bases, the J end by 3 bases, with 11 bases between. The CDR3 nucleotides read TGTGCCAGCAGTCCCCAGACACACTATAATTCACCCCTCCACTTT. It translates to CASSPQTHYNSPLHF.

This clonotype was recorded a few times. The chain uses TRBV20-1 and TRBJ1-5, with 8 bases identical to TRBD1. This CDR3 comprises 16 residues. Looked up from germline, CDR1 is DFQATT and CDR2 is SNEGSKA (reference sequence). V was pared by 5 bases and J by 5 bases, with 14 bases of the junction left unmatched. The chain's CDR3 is CSAGGSSGQGYQPQHF. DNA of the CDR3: TGCAGTGCTGGAGGATCTTCAGGACAGGGTTATCAGCCCCAGCATTTT.

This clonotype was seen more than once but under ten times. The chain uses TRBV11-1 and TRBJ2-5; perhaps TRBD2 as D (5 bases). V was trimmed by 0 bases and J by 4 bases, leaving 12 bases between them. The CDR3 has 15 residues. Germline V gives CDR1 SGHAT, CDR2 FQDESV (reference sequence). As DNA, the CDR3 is TGTGCCAGCAGCTTAGCGCTAACTAGTATAGAGACCCAGTACTTC. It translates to CASSLALTSIETQYF.

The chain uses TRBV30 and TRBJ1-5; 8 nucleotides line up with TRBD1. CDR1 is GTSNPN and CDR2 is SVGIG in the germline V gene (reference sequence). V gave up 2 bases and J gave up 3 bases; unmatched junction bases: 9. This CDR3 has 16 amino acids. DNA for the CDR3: TGTGCCTGGAGTATTCAGGAGACAGGGGACAATCAGCCCCAGCATTTT. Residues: CAWSIQETGDNQPQHF.